This T cell receptor (beta chain) stems from a study of blood T cell repertoires in COVID-19. Study background: Sites in the United States, Italy and Spain provided acute and convalescent COVID-19 samples. T cells, B-cell-depleted T cells, or PBMCs supplied cDNA or gDNA.

Methods used by the authors: The authors estimated nucleated cell counts from reference gene primer amplification. Only in-frame clones appear in the TCRdb table, and some are missing; sequencing was by immunoSEQ multiplex PCR. D and trimming were read from the DNA, whereas the V and J calls and clone size are those reported in that table. The data contain 150,000 or so clones, more than 75% of them singletons. The length of the CDR3 is 15 residues. CDR1 is LNHDA and CDR2 is SQIVND in the germline V gene (reference sequence). Germline trimming cut 0 bases from V and 12 bases from J; bases unmatched to any gene: 11.

This chain uses TRBV19 with TRBJ1-5; 7 nucleotides match TRBD1. The sample consisted of peripheral blood. The receptor was isolated from a man between 18 and 29 years old with acute or convalescent COVID-19. The CDR3 spells CASSIESRDRAIQHF. The CDR3 DNA follows: TGTGCCAGTAGTATAGAGAGTCGGGACAGAGCGATCCAGCATTTT.